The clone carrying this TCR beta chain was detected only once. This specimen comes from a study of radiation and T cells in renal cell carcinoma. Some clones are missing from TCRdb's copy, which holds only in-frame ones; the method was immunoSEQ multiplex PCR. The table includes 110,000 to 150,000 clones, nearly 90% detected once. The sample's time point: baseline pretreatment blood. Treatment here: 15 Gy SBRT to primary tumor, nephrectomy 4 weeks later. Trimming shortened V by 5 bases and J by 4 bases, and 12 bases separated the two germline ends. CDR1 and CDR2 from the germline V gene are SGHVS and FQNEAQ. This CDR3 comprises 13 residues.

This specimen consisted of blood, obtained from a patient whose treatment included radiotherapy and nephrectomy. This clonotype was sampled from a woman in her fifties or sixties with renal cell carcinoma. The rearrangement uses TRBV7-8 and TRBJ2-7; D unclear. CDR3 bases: TGTGCCAGCAGCCCCCTTAACGAATACGAGCAGTACTTC. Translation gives CASSPLNEYEQYF.